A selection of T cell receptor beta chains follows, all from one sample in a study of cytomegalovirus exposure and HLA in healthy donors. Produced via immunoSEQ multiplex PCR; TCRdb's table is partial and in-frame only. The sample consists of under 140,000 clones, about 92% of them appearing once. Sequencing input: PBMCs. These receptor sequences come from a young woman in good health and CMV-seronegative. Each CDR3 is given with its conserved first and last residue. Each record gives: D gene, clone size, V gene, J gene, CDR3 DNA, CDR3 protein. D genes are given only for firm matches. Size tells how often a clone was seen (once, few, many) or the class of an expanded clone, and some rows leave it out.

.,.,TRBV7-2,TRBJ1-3,TGTGCCAGCAGCCCGTTGATATTACAGGGCTCACTAATAAGGAACACCATATATTTT,CASSPLILQGSLIRNTIYF
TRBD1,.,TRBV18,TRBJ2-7,TGTGCCAGCTCACCAGGACAGGGAATCTACGAGCAGTACTTC,CASSPGQGIYEQYF
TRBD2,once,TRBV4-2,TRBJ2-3,TGTGCCAGCCGCTCGAGCCTAGCGGAGACCACAGATACGCAGTATTTT,CASRSSLAETTDTQYF
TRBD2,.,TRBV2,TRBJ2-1,TGTGCCAGCAAAGGACTAGCGGGGGGGAGTGAGCAGTTCTTC,CASKGLAGGSEQFF
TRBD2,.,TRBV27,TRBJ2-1,TGTGCCAGCAGTACGGTTACTAGCGGGATTTACAATGAGCAGTTCTTC,CASSTVTSGIYNEQFF
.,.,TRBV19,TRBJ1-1,TGTGCCAGTAGCGGTATGAGCATGACTGAAGCTTTCTTT,CASSGMSMTEAFF
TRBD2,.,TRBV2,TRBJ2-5,TGTGCCAGCACGGGGGGGAGGGGATTAAGACAAGAGACCCAGTACTTC,CASTGGRGLRQETQYF
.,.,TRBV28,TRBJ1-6,TGTGCCAGCAGTAGTTTCAGCGATTCACCCCTCCACTTT,CASSSFSDSPLHF
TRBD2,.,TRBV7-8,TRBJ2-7,TGTGCCAGCAGCGCGTTGGGGAGGGTCTACGAGCAGTACTTC,CASSALGRVYEQYF
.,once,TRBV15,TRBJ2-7,TGTGCCACCAGCGGGACACCCACCTACGAGCAGTACTTC,CATSGTPTYEQYF
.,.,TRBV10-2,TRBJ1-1,TGCGCCAGCAGTGAAGGTGGGCCTGAAGCTTTCTTT,CASSEGGPEAFF
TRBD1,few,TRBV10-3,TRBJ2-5,TGTGCCATCCGGGACAGGGGTGTCGAAGAGACCCAGTACTTC,CAIRDRGVEETQYF
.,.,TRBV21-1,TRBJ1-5,TGTGCCAGCAGCCGAAGGGGGTCTGGACGGGGCCTATATAGCAATCAGCCCCAGCATTTT,CASSRRGSGRGLYSNQPQHF
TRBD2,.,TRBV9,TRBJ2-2,TGTGCCAGCAGCGCTAGCGGGGCGAACACCGGGGAGCTGTTTTTT,CASSASGANTGELFF
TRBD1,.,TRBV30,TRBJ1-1,TGTGCCTGGAGTGTACGTGTAGGGGGCTGGGGTGAAGCTTTCTTT,CAWSVRVGGWGEAFF
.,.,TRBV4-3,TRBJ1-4,TGCGCCAGCAGCCAACTCCGGGAGGAAAAACTGTTTTTT,CASSQLREEKLFF
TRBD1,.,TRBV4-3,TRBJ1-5,TGCGCCAGCAGCCAAGAAGCGACAGGGAATCAGCCCCAGCATTTT,CASSQEATGNQPQHF
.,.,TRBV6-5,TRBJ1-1,TGTGCCAGCAGTAAGCGGGTGAACACTGAAGCTTTCTTT,CASSKRVNTEAFF
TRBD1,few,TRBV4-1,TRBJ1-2,TGCGCCAGCAGCCAAGGGACAGGAAATGGCTACACCTTC,CASSQGTGNGYTF
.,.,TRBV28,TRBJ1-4,TGTGCCAGCCTCCCTAGTTACGCAACTAATGAAAAACTGTTTTTT,CASLPSYATNEKLFF
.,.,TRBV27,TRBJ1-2,TGTGCCAGCAGTTTAGGTCCAGGGTTAAGTGGCTACACCTTC,CASSLGPGLSGYTF
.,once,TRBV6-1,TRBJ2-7,TGTGCCAGCAGTGAAGGACCTGGGCCCTACGAGCAGTACTTC,CASSEGPGPYEQYF
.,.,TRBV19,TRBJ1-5,TGTGCCAGTAGTTCAGCGTCATTCTTACCCCAGCATTTT,CASSSASFLPQHF
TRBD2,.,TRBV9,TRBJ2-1,TGTGCCAGCAGCTTCCGAAGCGGGAGGTCCTACAATGAGCAGTTCTTC,CASSFRSGRSYNEQFF
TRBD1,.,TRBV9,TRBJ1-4,TGTGCCAGCAGTTCTTGGACAGGTGATAATGAAAAACTGTTTTTT,CASSSWTGDNEKLFF
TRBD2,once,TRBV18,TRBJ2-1,TGTGCCAGCTCACCACCGCAAGCGTCTAGCGGTTACAATGAGCAGTTCTTC,CASSPPQASSGYNEQFF
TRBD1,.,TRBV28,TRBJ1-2,TGTGCCACCGCACTGACAGGGGCCCCGGCGGATGGCTACACCTTC,CATALTGAPADGYTF
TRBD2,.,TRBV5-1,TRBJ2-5,TGCGCCAGCAGCCCCCCACTGGGGGGGCAAGAGACCCAGTACTTC,CASSPPLGGQETQYF
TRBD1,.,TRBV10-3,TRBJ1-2,TGTGCCATCAGTTCCACAGGGGTTGATGGCTACACCTTC,CAISSTGVDGYTF
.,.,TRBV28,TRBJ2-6,.,CASSSSSNVLTF
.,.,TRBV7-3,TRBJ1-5,TGTGCCAGCAGCTTATGGGGATGGTTGGGAGATCAGCCCCAGCATTTT,CASSLWGWLGDQPQHF
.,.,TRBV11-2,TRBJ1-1,TGTGCCAGCAGCTTAGTCGCGGGGGCGCGGACTGAAGCTTTCTTT,CASSLVAGARTEAFF
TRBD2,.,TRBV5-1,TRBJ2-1,TGCGCCAGCAGCCCCGGGACTAGCGGGCTCAATGAGCAGTTCTTC,CASSPGTSGLNEQFF
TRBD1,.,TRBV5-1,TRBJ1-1,TGCGCCAGCAGCAACGGACAGGGGGTGGTCACTGAAGCTTTCTTT,CASSNGQGVVTEAFF
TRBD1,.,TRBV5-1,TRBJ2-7,TGCGCCAGCAGCTTGGGGGGACAGGGAAACTCGTACGAGCAGTACTTC,CASSLGGQGNSYEQYF
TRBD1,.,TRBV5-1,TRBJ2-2,TGCGCCAGCAGCTTTCAGGGGGTGCCCGGGGAGCTGTTTTTT,CASSFQGVPGELFF
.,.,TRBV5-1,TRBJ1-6,TGCGCCAGCATGCCCGGAGCAGATTTGAGGTCACCCCTCCACTTT,CASMPGADLRSPLHF
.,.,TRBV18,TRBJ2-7,TGTGCCAGCTCACCACCGGATCAGGGGAAAAGCGAGCAGTACTTC,CASSPPDQGKSEQYF
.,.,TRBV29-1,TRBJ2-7,TGCAGCGTTACCCGGGAGACCTACGAGCAGTACTTC,CSVTRETYEQYF
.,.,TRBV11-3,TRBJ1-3,TGTGCCAGCAGCTTAGATCCCCAGAATGGAAACACCATATATTTT,CASSLDPQNGNTIYF
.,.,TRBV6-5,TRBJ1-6,TGTGCCAGCAGTTACCCCCGTATAACTAGCTCACCCCTCCACTTT,CASSYPRITSSPLHF
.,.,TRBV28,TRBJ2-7,TGTGCCAGCAGTTTGGGTCGGGGAACCTACGAGCAGTACTTC,CASSLGRGTYEQYF
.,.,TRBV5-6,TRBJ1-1,TGTGCCAGCAGCTTCACGTCAGGATCAGGAGGGAATGCTTTCTTT,CASSFTSGSGGNAFF
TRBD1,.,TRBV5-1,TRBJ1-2,TGCGCCAGCAGCATTAGGGTAACAGGGGGCGCTGTCTATGGCTACACCTTC,CASSIRVTGGAVYGYTF
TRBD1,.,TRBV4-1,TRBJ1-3,TGCGCCAGCAGCCAATGGACAGGGGGCTCTGGAAACACCATATATTTT,CASSQWTGGSGNTIYF
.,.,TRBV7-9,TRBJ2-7,TGTGCCAGCAGCTTTCCGGGGAACGAGCAGTACTTC,CASSFPGNEQYF
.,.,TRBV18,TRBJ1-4,TGTGCCAGCTCACCACCAGCACTGTCGGGGAGGGCTAATGAAAAACTGTTTTTT,CASSPPALSGRANEKLFF
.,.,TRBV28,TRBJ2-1,TGTGCCAGCAGTTTATGGTGGGGCAACAATGAGCAGTTCTTC,CASSLWWGNNEQFF
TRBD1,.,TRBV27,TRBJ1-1,TGTGCCAGCAGGGGGACAGGGGGCACTGAAGCTTTCTTT,CASRGTGGTEAFF
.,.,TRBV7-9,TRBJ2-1,TGTGCCAGCAGCCCAACGGGGTATGAGCAGTTCTTC,CASSPTGYEQFF
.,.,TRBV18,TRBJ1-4,TGTGCCAGCTCCGTATCTAAGGGGAATGAAAAACTGTTTTTT,CASSVSKGNEKLFF
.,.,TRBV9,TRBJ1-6,TGTGCCAGCAGCCCTCAGGACTGGGTCAATTCACCCCTCCACTTT,CASSPQDWVNSPLHF
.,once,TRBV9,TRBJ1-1,TGTGCCAGCAGCGCCCGGGGTACCACTGAAGCTTTCTTT,CASSARGTTEAFF
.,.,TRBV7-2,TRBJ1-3,TGTGCCAGCAGCCCAGAGATCCGGAGCTCTGGAAACACCATATATTTT,CASSPEIRSSGNTIYF